These 6 T cell receptor beta chains share one sample of origin, sequenced in a study of OX40 agonist ivuxolimab in advanced cancers. This table comes from immunoSEQ multiplex PCR, and its TCRdb copy is limited to in-frame clones, with some not included. The data show tens of thousands of clones, roughly 80% seen once. The sequences come from CD4+ or CD8+ T cells sorted from blood, collected in a trial of the OX40 agonist ivuxolimab. The receptor source for this set is an adult with an advanced solid tumor such as melanoma, head and neck, liver or kidney cancer.

The J gene is TRBJ1-5, the V gene TRBV18; 8 nucleotides line up with TRBD1. The CDR3 has 15 residues. The V gene end was trimmed by 5 bases and the J gene end by 6 bases; junction bases not matched to a gene: 9. From germline, CDR1 is KGHSH and CDR2 LQKENI. The CDR3 sequence is CASSGSTGEGQPQHF. The CDR3 DNA is TGTGCCAGCTCAGGCTCGACAGGGGAAGGTCAGCCCCAGCATTTT.

This clone has only one observation. J is TRBJ2-2 and V is TRBV5-1; D ambiguous. Germline lookup yields CDR1 SGHRS and CDR2 YFSETQ. The V gene lost 1 base and the J gene lost 4 bases, with 8 bases spanning the gap. CDR3 length: 14 amino acids. The CDR3 region is CASSLLGGTGELFF. The CDR3 bases are TGCGCCAGCAGCTTGCTGGGTGGCACCGGGGAGCTGTTTTTT.

The V call is TRBV7-9, the J call TRBJ2-1, with D possibly being TRBD1 (6 bases). The CDR3 extends over 12 amino acids. V shed 1 base and J shed 15 bases, with 13 bases lying between them. The V gene's germline CDR1 is SEHNR and CDR2 FQNEAQ (reference sequence). The CDR3 sequence is CASSLGQATVFF. The CDR3 DNA reads as TGTGCCAGCAGCTTAGGACAGGCCACCGTGTTCTTC.

The V gene is TRBV6-1, the J gene TRBJ1-2, with 9 bases that match TRBD1. Germline CDR1 and CDR2: MNHNS and SASEGT. CDR3 length: 14 residues. V was pared by 9 bases and J by 0 bases, with 5 bases of the junction left unmatched. The CDR3 DNA reads TGTGCCAGTCAGACAGGGGGTACTAACTATGGCTACACCTTC. This sequence encodes CASQTGGTNYGYTF.

The chain is built from TRBV7-6 and TRBJ2-7; 7 nucleotides agree with TRBD2. The germline V gene has CDR1 SGHVS and CDR2 FNYEAQ. CDR3 size: 16 residues. J was trimmed by 3 bases and V by 1 base; bases with no gene match: 9. The CDR3 spells CASSLGDGRTVYEQYF. CDR3 in DNA: TGTGCCAGCAGCTTAGGTGACGGGAGGACCGTCTACGAGCAGTACTTC.

The chain links TRBV9 to TRBJ2-2, with 14 bases aligning to TRBD2. After removal of 3 bases from V and 1 base from J, the junction contained 5 bases not matched to a gene. CDR1 SGDLS and CDR2 YYNGEE come from the germline V gene. The CDR3 runs 18 residues. CDR3 sequence (DNA): TGTGCCAGCAGCGCGGGGACTAGCGGGAGACGGAACACCGGGGAGCTGTTTTTT. This translates into CASSAGTSGRRNTGELFF.